This T cell receptor beta chain came from a study of T cell responses to AZD1222 COVID-19 vaccine. Study as a whole: Some second doses came at about 4 weeks and others at about 12 weeks; these were pooled. Study-wide findings and caveats: The study found Spike-specific TCR breadth and depth rose after two AZD1222 doses. White British donors predominated, females outnumbered males, and clonal diversity was possibly underestimated. Regions 160-218 and 743-854 dominated among vaccine-associated CD4 TCRs spanning spike.

Notes on this clone: The antigen is undetermined.

Trimming removed 0 bases from V and 1 base from J; junction bases left unmatched: 12. This CDR3 spans 20 amino acids. CDR1 LNHNV and CDR2 YYDKDF come from the germline V gene (reference sequence). Only in-frame clones appear in the TCRdb table, and some are missing; sequencing was by immunoSEQ multiplex PCR. The sample lists 180,000 or so clones, around 94% occurring once. This material consisted of peripheral blood, taken on day 0 of AZD1222 vaccination. The TCR comes from an adult in good health. The V gene is TRBV15, the J gene TRBJ2-1; TRBD2 aligns across 10 bases. CDR3: CATSRDTRLAGVTSYNEQFF. The CDR3 nucleotides read TGTGCCACCAGCAGAGATACAAGGCTAGCGGGAGTAACGTCCTACAATGAGCAGTTCTTC.